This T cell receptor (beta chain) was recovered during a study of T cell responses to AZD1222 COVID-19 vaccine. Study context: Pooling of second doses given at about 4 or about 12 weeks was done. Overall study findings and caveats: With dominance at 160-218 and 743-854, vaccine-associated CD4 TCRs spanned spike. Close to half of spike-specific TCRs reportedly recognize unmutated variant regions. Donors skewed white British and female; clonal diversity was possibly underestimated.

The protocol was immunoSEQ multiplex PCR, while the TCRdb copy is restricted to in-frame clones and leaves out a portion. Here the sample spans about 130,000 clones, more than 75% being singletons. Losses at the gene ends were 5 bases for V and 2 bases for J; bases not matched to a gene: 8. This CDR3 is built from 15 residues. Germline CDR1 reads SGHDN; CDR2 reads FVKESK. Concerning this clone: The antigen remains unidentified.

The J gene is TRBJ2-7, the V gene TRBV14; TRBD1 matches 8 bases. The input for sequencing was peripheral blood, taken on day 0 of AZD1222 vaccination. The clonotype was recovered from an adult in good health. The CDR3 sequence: CASSISGTGAYEQYF. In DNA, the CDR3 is TGTGCCAGCAGCATCTCCGGGACAGGAGCCTACGAGCAGTACTTC.